The TCR beta chain described here comes from a study of metastatic and nonmetastatic thyroid tumors. This clone was picked up many times. TCRdb used MiXCR to call clones anew from the PCR reads. In the table there are tens of thousands of clones, around 16% of which are singletons. Germline V gene sequence: CDR1 MNHEY, CDR2 SVGEGT. The CDR3 is 15 residues long. The germline V and J ends were trimmed by 5 bases and 3 bases, with 16 bases remaining between them. Each patient came to thyroid surgery without any prior treatment (of any kind). This receptor was identified in a female donor with papillary thyroid cancer or a benign thyroid nodule (not recorded which). Some clones in this sample may be carry-over from other donors' samples. Specimen: blood. The J gene is TRBJ1-1, the V gene TRBV6-2 or TRBV6-3, with D possibly matching TRBD1 (5 bases). The CDR3 DNA is TGTGCCAGCAGTGCCAGCCAGGGTATGCACACTGAAGCTTTCTTT. Its translation: CASSASQGMHTEAFF.